The 15 T cell receptor beta chains reported below all come from one sample, sequenced in a study of T cell clonality in common variable immunodeficiency. TCRdb keeps only in-frame clones here, not all; method: immunoSEQ multiplex PCR. This record lists more than 35,000 clones, none seen once only, and the top ten clones contain around 0.7%. Input material: peripheral blood mononuclear cells. The receptors derive from a person aged 18 to 69 in good health.

This clone occurred many times. The CDR3 extends 3 residues past the end of the read, so its final part is completed from the germline J gene. This chain links TRBV20-1 with TRBJ2-7; 14 bases are shared with TRBD2. This CDR3 comprises 14 residues. With 1 base clipped from V and 6 bases from J, the junction kept 2 bases outside the gene matches. CDR1 is DFQATT, CDR2 SNEGSKA, per germline (reference sequence). The sequenced part of the CDR3 DNA is TGCAGTGCTAGAGGAGGGACTAGCGGGAGCGAG. The encoded protein is CSARGGTSGSE. From start to end, the CDR3 is CSARGGTSGSEQYF.

This clone was recorded at least ten times. The sequenced fragment ends 3 residues before the CDR3 boundary, so the rest is inferred from the germline J gene. The chain recombines TRBV7-8 with TRBJ1-6; 7 nucleotides line up with TRBD1. CDR1 and CDR2 (germline): SGHVS, FQNEAQ. The CDR3 totals 15 residues. J lost 3 bases, V lost 2 bases, and 1 base had no gene match. The CDR3 sequence: CASSLQGGYNSPLHF. The covered CDR3 bases are TGTGCCAGCAGCTTACAGGGGGGCTATAATTCACCC.

This clone occurred many times. From the germline J gene comes the end of the CDR3, since the read stops 3 residues before it. The V and J genes are TRBV4-1 and TRBJ2-7, with D perhaps TRBD1 or TRBD2 (5 bases each). V shed 4 bases and J shed 3 bases, with 13 bases lying between them. The germline V gene encodes CDR1 MGHRA and CDR2 YSYEKL. The CDR3 runs 14 residues. The part of the CDR3 DNA that was read is TGCGCCAGCAGCCGACAGATGGGGAGCTACGAG. This gives the protein CASSRQMGSYE. The entire CDR3 protein is CASSRQMGSYEQYF.

This clone was detected ten times or more. The CDR3 reads CASSSGTLAAFIGGDNSPLHF. CDR3 bases read: TGTGCCAGCAGTTCCGGGACATTAGCTGCATTTATTGGGGGGGATAATTCACCC. The chain uses TRBV28 and TRBJ1-6; tentative D call: TRBD1 (6 bases). The sequenced fragment ends 3 residues before the CDR3 boundary, so the rest is inferred from the germline J gene. The CDR3 has 21 amino acids. Trimming shortened V by 4 bases and J by 5 bases, and 30 bases separated the two germline ends. Germline lookup yields CDR1 MDHEN and CDR2 SYDVKM.

This clone was observed many times. The read terminates 3 residues ahead of where the CDR3 ends, so the germline J gene completes it. V and J are TRBV5-1 and TRBJ2-7, with D perhaps TRBD1 (5 bases). The germline V gene has CDR1 SGHRS and CDR2 YFSETQ. Trimming removed 4 bases at V and 3 bases at J, with 17 bases between. This CDR3 is built from 15 residues. Partial CDR3 DNA: TGCGCCAGCAGCAAGGACGGTCGACAGATCTACGAG. Amino acids: CASSKDGRQIYE. The whole CDR3 is CASSKDGRQIYEQYF.

This clone was counted many times. The read stops 3 residues short of the end of the CDR3; the missing end is completed from the germline J gene. The chain has TRBV20-1 and TRBJ2-5; D is undetermined. V lost 3 bases to trimming and J lost 1 base, with 9 bases between them. CDR1 is DFQATT, CDR2 SNEGSKA, per germline (reference sequence). This CDR3 region has 13 residues. The CDR3 is CSASWSVQETQYF. CDR3 DNA (partial): TGCAGTGCTAGTTGGAGCGTCCAAGAGACC.

Many counts were recorded for this clone. The sequenced fragment ends 3 residues before the CDR3 boundary, so the rest is inferred from the germline J gene. This chain connects TRBV5-4 to TRBJ1-3; TRBD1 might be the D (5 bases). V dropped 4 bases and J dropped 2 bases, with 13 bases sitting between them. The CDR3 consists of 15 residues. Germline CDR1 is SGHNT and CDR2 is YYREEE (reference sequence). The sequenced part of the CDR3 DNA is TGTGCCAGCAGCCCTGGGGGGGGAGCTGGAAACACC. This sequence encodes CASSPGGGAGNT. The full CDR3 sequence reads CASSPGGGAGNTIYF.

This clone was counted at least ten times. The CDR3 goes on 3 residues after the read ends, and that part is filled in from the germline J gene. The rearrangement uses TRBV5-6 and TRBJ1-6; 7 bases match TRBD1. This CDR3 contains 15 residues. Germline V gene sequence: CDR1 SGHDT, CDR2 YYEEEE. The J segment lost 9 bases and the V segment lost 0 bases, leaving 6 bases of the junction unmatched. The CDR3 sequence: CASSLVSGQFSPLHF. CDR3 DNA, as far as it was read: TGTGCCAGCAGCTTGGTGTCGGGACAGTTTTCACCC.

This clone was counted many times. The part of the CDR3 DNA that was read is TGTGCCAGCAGCCTCGACACCTACAATGAG. Translated, it gives CASSLDTYNE. The entire CDR3 reads CASSLDTYNEQFF. This chain connects TRBV9 to TRBJ2-1; unclear D gene. The read falls 3 residues short of the CDR3 end, and the missing part is taken from the germline J gene. The length of the CDR3 is 13 residues. With 4 bases removed from V and 2 bases from J, the gap between germline ends came to 7 bases. Germline loops: CDR1 SGDLS, CDR2 YYNGEE.

This clone occurred many times. The read halts 3 residues ahead of the CDR3 end, with the missing end drawn from the germline J gene. The gene calls are TRBV9 and TRBJ2-7; possible D gene TRBD2, 5 bases. This CDR3 spans 14 amino acids. Germline CDR1 is SGDLS and CDR2 is YYNGEE. V dropped 0 bases and J dropped 3 bases, with 10 bases sitting between them. Here the CDR3 reads CASSVDGVSYEQYF. CDR3 DNA, as far as it was read: TGTGCCAGCAGCGTAGACGGGGTTAGCTACGAG.

This clone was seen repeatedly, ten times or more. The read gets to within 3 residues of the CDR3 end, and the germline J gene fills in the rest. This sequence joins TRBV18 and TRBJ2-7; no clear D. V gave up 5 bases and J gave up 5 bases, with 7 bases separating them. The CDR3 sequence is 11 residues long. Germline V gives CDR1 KGHSH, CDR2 LQKENI. The CDR3 here is CASSFANEQYF. The CDR3 bases that were read are TGTGCCAGCTCATTCGCTAACGAG. The variable domain in full, completed from reference TRBV18 and TRBJ2-7, reads NAGVMQNPRHLVRRRGQEARLRCSPMKGHSHVYWYRQLPEEGLKFMVYLQKENIIDESGMPKERFSAEFPKEGPSILRIQQVVRGDSAAYFCASSFANEQYFGPGTRLTVT.

This clone was seen repeatedly, ten times or more. The CDR3 end lies 3 residues beyond the end of the read and is filled in from the germline J gene. The rearrangement uses TRBV19 and TRBJ1-1; D not resolved. V was pared by 3 bases and J by 1 base, with 9 bases between. The germline V gene encodes CDR1 LNHDA and CDR2 SQIVND (reference sequence). This CDR3 spans 14 amino acids. The DNA read from the CDR3 is TGTGCCAGTAGTATGTACAGCAGGAACACTGAA. It codes for CASSMYSRNTE. The whole CDR3 sequence reads CASSMYSRNTEAFF. The whole variable domain, filled in from reference TRBV19 and TRBJ1-1, reads DGGITQSPKYLFRKEGQNVTLSCEQNLNHDAMYWYRQDPGQGLRLIYYSQIVNDFQKGDIAEGYSVSREKKESFPLTVTSAQKNPTAFYLCASSMYSRNTEAFFGQGTRLTVV.

This clone occurred many times. The read stops 3 residues short of the end of the CDR3; the missing end is completed from the germline J gene. The genes are TRBV20-1 and TRBJ2-7, with 14 bases matching TRBD2. Trimming cost V 6 bases and J 4 bases; bases outside gene matches: 8. Germline V gene lookup returns CDR1 DFQATT and CDR2 SNEGSKA (reference sequence). The CDR3 is 15 residues long. The CDR3 region is CSAPGTSGSLYEQYF. CDR3 DNA (partial): TGCAGTGCACCCGGGACTAGCGGGAGTTTATACGAG.

This clone appeared many times. The CDR3 extends 3 residues past the end of the read, so its final part is completed from the germline J gene. This chain joins TRBV28 and TRBJ2-7; 12 nucleotides match TRBD2. This CDR3 comprises 17 residues. Trimming cost V 6 bases and J 4 bases; bases outside gene matches: 13. Germline V lookup: CDR1 MDHEN, CDR2 SYDVKM. The covered CDR3 bases are TGTGCCAGCAGCCCCCGCTTGACTAGCGGGAGCGCATACGAG. Amino acid sequence: CASSPRLTSGSAYE. The entire CDR3 protein reads CASSPRLTSGSAYEQYF.

This clone occurred many times. Coverage ceases 3 residues before the CDR3 finishes, and the germline J gene fills in the end. This chain joins TRBV5-4 and TRBJ1-6; 7 bases fit TRBD1. The germline V gene has CDR1 SGHNT and CDR2 YYREEE (reference sequence). The V and J ends lost 0 bases and 10 bases, in that order; junction bases with no gene match: 10. This CDR3 region has 16 residues. CDR3 protein: CASSLVAGTVLSPLHF. The part of the CDR3 DNA that was read is TGTGCCAGCAGCTTGGTAGCCGGGACAGTGTTATCACCC. The full variable domain, with the rest looked up from reference TRBV5-4 and TRBJ1-6, is ETGVTQSPTHLIKTRGQQVTLRCSSQSGHNTVSWYQQALGQGPQFIFQYYREEENGRGNFPPRFSGLQFPNYSSELNVNALELDDSALYLCASSLVAGTVLSPLHFGNGTRLTVT.